These 12 T cell receptor beta chains were sequenced from one sample in a study of CD8+ T cells in alopecia areata (dated by TCRdb to between 2018 and 2020). Reading the label with the study, this specimen's time point is: about 4 weeks on oral tofacitinib. Per the publication, the treatment or condition label means: oral pan-JAK inhibitor, 5-10 mg twice daily. The library was produced with the immunoSEQ multiplex PCR assay. For TCR sequencing, RNA was extracted from every sample and reverse transcribed into cDNA to serve as template. TCRdb holds this immuneACCESS table with in-frame rearrangements only. Some clones are missing; in checked studies, unresolved V genes explain under half, and the rest has no known cause. The sample table records about 210,000 clones; over 60% of these occur just once. Around 4.2% of the sample rests with the top ten. This specimen was CD4+ T cells sorted from blood, taken at week 4, from a patient treated with tofacitinib. The receptors here all came from a human donor with alopecia areata.

For this clone: The junction departs from the called germline gene at one end, perhaps through a read error. The chain has TRBV30 and TRBJ2-1; possibly TRBD1 for D (6 bases). CDR3 length: 12 amino acids. From germline, CDR1 is GTSNPN and CDR2 SVGIG (reference sequence). CDR3 amino acids: CAWSLTTRGGVF. Written as DNA, the CDR3 is TGTGCCTGGAGCCTAACTACTAGAGGGGGTGTCTTC.

V and J are TRBV4-1 and TRBJ2-5, with TRBD2 identical over 8 bases. With V trimmed by 0 bases and J by 5 bases, 5 bases remained unmatched. The CDR3 is 15 residues long. The germline V gene encodes CDR1 MGHRA and CDR2 YSYEKL. The CDR3 here is CASSQDGTSFETQYF. The DNA of the CDR3 is TGCGCCAGCAGCCAAGATGGGACTAGTTTTGAGACCCAGTACTTC.

This sequence joins TRBV29-1 and TRBJ2-1, with 9 nucleotides matching TRBD1. This CDR3 comprises 14 residues. The germline V gene has CDR1 SQVTM and CDR2 ANQGSEA. The junction had 7 bases not matched to a gene; V was cut back by 8 bases and J by 2 bases. The CDR3 nucleotides read TGCAGCCTTGGACAGGGGTCTACCTACAATGAGCAGTTCTTC. It encodes CSLGQGSTYNEQFF.

This chain uses TRBV6-5 with TRBJ1-6; possibly TRBD1 for D (5 bases). CDR3 size: 13 residues. Trimming took off 5 bases at V and 9 bases at J, with 11 bases between the two ends. Germline CDR1 reads MNHEY; CDR2 reads SVGAGI. The CDR3 sequence: CASSTERGSPLHF. CDR3 coding DNA: TGTGCCAGCAGTACAGAGAGGGGTTCACCCCTCCACTTT.

CDR3 amino acids: CASSYGTGLDIQYF. For the CDR3, the DNA is TGTGCCAGCAGCTACGGGACAGGGTTGGACATTCAGTACTTC. V is TRBV5-6 and J is TRBJ2-4; 9 positions match TRBD1. The CDR3 is 14 residues long. V was pared by 3 bases and J by 8 bases, with 6 bases of the junction left unmatched. From germline, CDR1 is SGHDT and CDR2 YYEEEE. Looking up the rest from reference TRBV5-6 and TRBJ2-4 gives the full variable domain: DAGVTQSPTHLIKTRGQQVTLRCSPKSGHDTVSWYQQALGQGPQFIFQYYEEEERQRGNFPDRFSGHQFPNYSSELNVNALLLGDSALYLCASSYGTGLDIQYFGAGTRLSVL.

This clone is a singleton in its sample. V and J are TRBV5-1 and TRBJ1-5; 9 bases line up with TRBD1. Trimming cost V 4 bases and J 7 bases; bases outside gene matches: 9. The length of the CDR3 is 15 residues. Germline V gene lookup returns CDR1 SGHRS and CDR2 YFSETQ. DNA for the CDR3: TGCGCCAGCAGCCCGGGACAGGGAACACGGCAGCCCCAGCATTTT. Translating gives CASSPGQGTRQPQHF.

The sample holds a few counts of this clone. The rearrangement joins TRBV7-9 to TRBJ2-1, with 13 bases matching TRBD2. This CDR3 has 14 amino acids. With V trimmed by 5 bases and J by 9 bases, 4 bases remained unmatched. Germline CDR1 is SEHNR and CDR2 is FQNEAQ (reference sequence). The CDR3 spells CASSGGLAGLEQFF. DNA for the CDR3: TGTGCCAGCAGCGGGGGACTAGCGGGGCTTGAGCAGTTCTTC.

The chain has TRBV11-2 and TRBJ2-5; tentatively, D is TRBD2 (6 bases). CDR3 size: 12 residues. Trimming left V 5 bases short and J 5 bases short, with 9 bases between. Germline V gene lookup returns CDR1 SGHAT and CDR2 FQNNGV. The CDR3 DNA reads as TGTGCCAGCAGCATGGGAGGCGAGACCCAGTACTTC. Its protein product is CASSMGGETQYF.

The V and J genes are TRBV19 and TRBJ1-2; tentatively, D is TRBD1 (5 bases). With 7 bases removed from V and 3 bases from J, the gap between germline ends came to 24 bases. The CDR3 contains 17 residues. Germline CDR1 reads LNHDA; CDR2 reads SQIVND (reference sequence). CDR3 sequence (DNA): TGTGCCAGTACCACCACGGGACGGTTCGACGGTGACTATGGCTACACCTTC. Translating it yields CASTTTGRFDGDYGYTF.

The chain combines TRBV29-1 with TRBJ1-1; TRBD1 might be the D (5 bases). With 1 base removed from V and 4 bases from J, the gap between germline ends came to 16 bases. The germline V gene encodes CDR1 SQVTM and CDR2 ANQGSEA. This CDR3 is built from 15 residues. In DNA form, the CDR3 reads TGCAGCGTTGAAGGGGTAATAATGAGGGGCACTGAAGCTTTCTTT. Translating it yields CSVEGVIMRGTEAFF.

This sequence joins TRBV10-3 and TRBJ1-2; possibly TRBD1 for D (5 bases). Per the germline V gene, CDR1 is ENHRY and CDR2 is SYGVKD. The CDR3 has 14 amino acids. Trimming took 4 bases from V and 8 from J, leaving 17 bases between them. CDR3 sequence reads: CAISAGTEREGYTF. CDR3 nucleotide sequence: TGTGCCATCAGTGCCGGGACGGAGAGGGAGGGCTACACCTTC.

This rearrangement joins TRBV6-5 to TRBJ1-5; maybe TRBD1 (6 bases). The CDR3 length is 14 residues. V dropped 7 bases and J dropped 3 bases, with 13 bases sitting between them. Germline lookup yields CDR1 MNHEY and CDR2 SVGAGI. Here the CDR3 DNA reads TGTGCCAGCAAACCAGGACAGCTCAATCAGCCCCAGCATTTT. Its protein product is CASKPGQLNQPQHF.